A selection of T cell receptor beta chains follows, all from one sample in a study of OX40 agonist ivuxolimab in advanced cancers. Assay used: immunoSEQ multiplex PCR; TCRdb lists only in-frame clones, some missing. The profile shows about 100,000 clones, more than 85% of them singletons. The sample was CD4+ or CD8+ T cells sorted from blood, taken in a trial of the OX40 agonist ivuxolimab. These TCRs come from an adult with an advanced solid tumor such as melanoma, head and neck, liver or kidney cancer. Both conserved end residues are part of each CDR3. The order of the fields is J gene, V gene, CDR3 protein.

J gene: TRBJ2-1
V gene: TRBV27
CDR3 protein: CASSFRTSGYNEQFF

J gene: TRBJ1-4
V gene: TRBV15
CDR3 protein: CATSQAVAKEKLFF

J gene: TRBJ2-1
V gene: TRBV5-1
CDR3 protein: CASSLAVDWSSYNEQFF

J gene: TRBJ1-5
V gene: TRBV21-1
CDR3 protein: CASSTFGHSHSNQPQHF

J gene: TRBJ2-1
V gene: TRBV18
CDR3 protein: CASSPPALAGLDEQFF

J gene: TRBJ2-7
V gene: TRBV6-6
CDR3 protein: CASSSGTYSREQYF

J gene: TRBJ2-5
V gene: TRBV5-1
CDR3 protein: CATTQGQGQETQYF

J gene: TRBJ1-3
V gene: TRBV27
CDR3 protein: CASRPTTGTLGNTIYF

J gene: TRBJ1-1
V gene: TRBV11-2
CDR3 protein: CASSLWARSLNTEAFF

J gene: TRBJ1-1
V gene: TRBV18
CDR3 protein: CASSPGQVNTEAFF

J gene: TRBJ1-5
V gene: TRBV7-2
CDR3 protein: CASSSKGGMNSNQPQHF

J gene: TRBJ2-2
V gene: TRBV15
CDR3 protein: CATSREGGELFF

J gene: TRBJ2-2
V gene: TRBV21-1
CDR3 protein: CASSKGEGGGERELFF

J gene: TRBJ2-1
V gene: TRBV5-1
CDR3 protein: CASRDGTSGHGYNEQFF

J gene: TRBJ2-3
V gene: TRBV9
CDR3 protein: CASSQDTSGIGTDTQYF

J gene: TRBJ2-1
V gene: TRBV7-2
CDR3 protein: CASSLGPSGKNEQFF

J gene: TRBJ1-5
V gene: TRBV15
CDR3 protein: CATSLDSLVQPQHF

J gene: TRBJ2-1
V gene: TRBV7-3
CDR3 protein: CASSAGTGGFEQFF

J gene: TRBJ2-2
V gene: TRBV5-4
CDR3 protein: CASSLGEGDTGELFF

J gene: TRBJ1-5
V gene: TRBV19
CDR3 protein: CASSKYRDGHSNQPQHF

J gene: TRBJ2-7
V gene: TRBV9
CDR3 protein: CASSVAPGQGYEQYF

J gene: TRBJ2-1
V gene: TRBV18
CDR3 protein: CASSPGLGGGEQFF

J gene: TRBJ2-5
V gene: TRBV7-7
CDR3 protein: CASSLGPAGRETQYF

J gene: TRBJ2-3
V gene: TRBV5-6
CDR3 protein: CASSSGTGASTDTQYF

J gene: TRBJ2-1
V gene: TRBV5-1
CDR3 protein: CASSLGGPSDEQFF

J gene: TRBJ2-7
V gene: TRBV20-1
CDR3 protein: CSASRLAEQYF

J gene: TRBJ2-1
V gene: TRBV11-1
CDR3 protein: CASSAGAYNEQFF

J gene: TRBJ2-2
V gene: TRBV28
CDR3 protein: CASSFLNTGELFF

J gene: TRBJ2-5
V gene: TRBV27
CDR3 protein: CASSPRSFGETQYF

J gene: TRBJ2-7
V gene: TRBV9
CDR3 protein: CASSVVAGADEQYF

J gene: TRBJ1-2
V gene: TRBV6-1
CDR3 protein: CASSEAWGTYGYTF

J gene: TRBJ2-7
V gene: TRBV28
CDR3 protein: CASTDSSYEQYF

J gene: TRBJ2-1
V gene: TRBV11-3
CDR3 protein: CASSLDAAGGSNEQFF

J gene: TRBJ1-1
V gene: TRBV19
CDR3 protein: CASSVRETEAFF

J gene: TRBJ1-1
V gene: TRBV14
CDR3 protein: CASSPSTHTEAFF

J gene: TRBJ2-7
V gene: TRBV19
CDR3 protein: CASSNPGTSSYEQYF

J gene: TRBJ2-6
V gene: TRBV23-1
CDR3 protein: CAVSTRGSVGGANVLTF